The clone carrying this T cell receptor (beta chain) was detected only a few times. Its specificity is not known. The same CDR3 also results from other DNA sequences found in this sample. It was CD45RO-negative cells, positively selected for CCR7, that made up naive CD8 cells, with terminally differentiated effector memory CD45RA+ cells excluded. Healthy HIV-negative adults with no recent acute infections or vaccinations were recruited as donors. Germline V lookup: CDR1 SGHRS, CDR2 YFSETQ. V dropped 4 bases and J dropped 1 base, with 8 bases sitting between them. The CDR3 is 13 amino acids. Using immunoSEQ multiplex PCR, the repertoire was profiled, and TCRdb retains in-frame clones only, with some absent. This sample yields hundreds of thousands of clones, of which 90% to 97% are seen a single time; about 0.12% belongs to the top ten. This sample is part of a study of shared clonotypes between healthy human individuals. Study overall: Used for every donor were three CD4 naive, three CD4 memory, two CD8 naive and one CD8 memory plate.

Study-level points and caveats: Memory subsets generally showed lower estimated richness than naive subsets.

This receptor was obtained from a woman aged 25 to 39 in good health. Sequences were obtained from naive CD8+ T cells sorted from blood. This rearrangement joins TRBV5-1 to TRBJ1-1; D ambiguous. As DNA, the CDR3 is TGCGCCAGCAGCCTTGATACGAACACTGAAGCTTTCTTT. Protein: CASSLDTNTEAFF.